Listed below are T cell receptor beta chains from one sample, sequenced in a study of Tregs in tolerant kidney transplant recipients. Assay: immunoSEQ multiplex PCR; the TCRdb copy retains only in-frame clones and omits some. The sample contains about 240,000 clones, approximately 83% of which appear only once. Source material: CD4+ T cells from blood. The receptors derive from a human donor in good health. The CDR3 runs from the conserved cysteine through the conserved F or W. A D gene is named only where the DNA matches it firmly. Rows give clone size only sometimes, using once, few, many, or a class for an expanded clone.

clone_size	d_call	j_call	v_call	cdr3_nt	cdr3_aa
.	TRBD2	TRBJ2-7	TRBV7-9	TGTGCCAGCAGCTTAGTTGGCGGGAGTGGCGAGCAGTACTTC	CASSLVGGSGEQYF
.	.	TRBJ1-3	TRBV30	TGTGCCTGGAGTGAAACGCAAAGGGGTAACACCATATATTTT	CAWSETQRGNTIYF
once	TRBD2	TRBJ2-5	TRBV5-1	TGCGCCAGCAGCCTAGCGGGGATCCAAGAGACCCAGTACTTC	CASSLAGIQETQYF
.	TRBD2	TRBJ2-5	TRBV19	TGTGCCAGTAGCTTCTATGTAGCGGGAGAGACCCAGTACTTC	CASSFYVAGETQYF
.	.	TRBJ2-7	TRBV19	TGTGCCAGTAGTATAGCCCAAAGAAGGACTGGCCCCTACGAGCAGTACTTC	CASSIAQRRTGPYEQYF
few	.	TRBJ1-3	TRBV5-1	TGCGCCAGCAGCTTGGTTCCAGGAAACACCATATATTTT	CASSLVPGNTIYF
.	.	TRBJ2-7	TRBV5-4	TGTGCCAGCAGCGGGGGGGCGGGTGACTCCTACGAGCAGTACTTC	CASSGGAGDSYEQYF
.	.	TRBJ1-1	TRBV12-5	TGTGCTAGTGGTTTGCCTGCGGGGAAAAACACTGAAGCTTTCTTT	CASGLPAGKNTEAFF
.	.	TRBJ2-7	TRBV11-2	TGTGCCAGCAGCTTAGGGACGACGGGACAGTACTTC	CASSLGTTGQYF
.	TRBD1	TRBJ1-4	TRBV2	TGTGCCAGCAGTCTGACAGGGAACCTTAATGAAAAACTGTTTTTT	CASSLTGNLNEKLFF
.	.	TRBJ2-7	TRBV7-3	TGTGCCAGCAGCCTAAGACTGGGGCAGTCCTACGAGCAGTACTTC	CASSLRLGQSYEQYF
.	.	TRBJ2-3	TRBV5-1	TGCGCCAGCAGCTTGCCCAGGAGGGCAGATACGCAGTATTTT	CASSLPRRADTQYF
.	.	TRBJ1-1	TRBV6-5	TGTGCCAGCAGTTACTCGGGGCCAGGGTACACTGAAGCTTTCTTT	CASSYSGPGYTEAFF
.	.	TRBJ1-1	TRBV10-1	TGCGCCAGCAGTGGTCAGGGGAACACTGAAGCTTTCTTT	CASSGQGNTEAFF
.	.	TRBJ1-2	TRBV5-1	TGCGCCAGCAGCTTAAACTCCGGGCCCTTAACTTACTATGGCTACACCTTC	CASSLNSGPLTYYGYTF
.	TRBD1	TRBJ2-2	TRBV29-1	TGCAGCGCCTACAGGGGTACCGGGGAGCTGTTTTTT	CSAYRGTGELFF